These T cell receptor beta chains were read from a single sample in a study of T-cell reconstitution after alpha-beta-depleted transplantation in children. TCRdb re-called the PCR reads through MiXCR, storing one row per CDR3 protein. The sample comprises approximately 590,000 distinct CDR3 sequences, about 10% of which are singletons, and around 4% rests with the top ten. The material sequenced was PBMCs from the stem cell graft donor, taken from the stem cell graft. Source of these receptors: a human donor who donated a stem cell graft to a child with acute myeloid leukemia. Each CDR3 is given with its conserved first and last residue. Each record gives: J gene, V gene, CDR3 protein.

TRBJ2-3	TRBV7-8	CASSQGLGGTDTQYF
TRBJ2-7	TRBV18	CASSPPGTSHAEQYF
TRBJ1-6	TRBV7-9	CASSLGLAADSPLHF
TRBJ2-3	TRBV29-1	CSVVGPREGRTDTQYF
TRBJ2-7	TRBV12-3/TRBV12-4	CASSLRLGQSSYEQYF
TRBJ2-5	TRBV29-1	CSVGKEETQYF
TRBJ2-5	TRBV12-3/TRBV12-4	CASSPGTGREETQYF
TRBJ2-3	TRBV20-1	CSAREGAVGTDTQYF
TRBJ2-1	TRBV28	CASSLGYSGNNEQFF
TRBJ1-1	TRBV20-1	CSADTNTEAFF
TRBJ2-2	TRBV7-6	CASSLGGRYTGELFF
TRBJ2-7	TRBV15	CATSGRVGYEQYF
TRBJ2-1	TRBV3-1	CASSQGVAGYEQFF
TRBJ2-1	TRBV20-1	CSARDSRTSSYNEQFF
TRBJ2-2	TRBV20-1	CSAGGKVGGELFF
TRBJ2-7	TRBV7-9	CASSLAASGRNPEQYF
TRBJ2-1	TRBV20-1	CSATITSASSYNEQFF
TRBJ1-1	TRBV20-1	CSAPRGTGNTEAFF
TRBJ2-7	TRBV7-2	CASSARASYEQYF
TRBJ2-1	TRBV10-3	CAISADNEQFF
TRBJ1-2	TRBV3-1	CASSPRHQDSTDGYTF
TRBJ2-1	TRBV29-1	CSANVPGGGSYNEQFF
TRBJ1-2	TRBV6-1	CASSPTLGQKGYTF
TRBJ2-1	TRBV7-6	CASSLGGPGNEQFF
TRBJ2-4	TRBV11-2	CASRIRAGTFLAKNIQYF
TRBJ2-1	TRBV19	CASTMGLRASSPNEQFF
TRBJ1-1	TRBV29-1	CSVGHMNTEAFF
TRBJ2-4	TRBV7-2	CASTAGGTVNIQYF
TRBJ2-7	TRBV20-1	CSARKGVGEQYF
TRBJ2-2	TRBV7-9	CASRQVQYTGELFF
TRBJ1-5	TRBV7-2	CASSLSGEQPQHF
TRBJ2-3	TRBV5-5	CASSLRTPAEDTQYF
TRBJ1-1	TRBV7-8	CASSSRDRATEAFF
TRBJ2-4	TRBV29-1	CSVGQGSKNIQYF
TRBJ1-1	TRBV6-5	CASSFHERNTEAFF
TRBJ2-7	TRBV30	CAWSVQQGREYF
TRBJ2-5	TRBV12-3/TRBV12-4	CASSISDPETQYF
TRBJ2-6	TRBV20-1	CSAYSGANVLTF
TRBJ1-1	TRBV6-1	CASSSERGGTEAFF
TRBJ2-7	TRBV20-1	CSARVGSSLYEQYF
TRBJ2-4	TRBV20-1	CSAPSDLKNIQYF
TRBJ2-3	TRBV29-1	CSVGGHTDTQYF
TRBJ1-1	TRBV14	CASSQREANTEAFF
TRBJ2-1	TRBV20-1	CSLRGGRAGYYNEQFF
TRBJ2-3	TRBV20-1	CSASFTGRKKADTQYF
TRBJ2-6	TRBV10-3	CAISELGTPSGANVLTF
TRBJ2-1	TRBV6-2/TRBV6-3	CASSYERGQWGNEQFF
TRBJ2-1	TRBV20-1	CSAIRAASGLDEQFF
TRBJ2-4	TRBV6-2/TRBV6-3	CASSYSGQRVENIQYF
TRBJ2-1	TRBV4-3	CASSPRAAGDYNEQFF
TRBJ2-3	TRBV29-1	CSVEPGQTTDTQYF
TRBJ1-1	TRBV28	CASSPRRALAFF
TRBJ1-1	TRBV12-3/TRBV12-4	CASSFRGALNTEAFF
TRBJ1-3	TRBV5-8	CASSLDSGRNTIYF
TRBJ2-1	TRBV6-2/TRBV6-3	CASSYRRLAGGPSYNEQFF
TRBJ2-1	TRBV2	CASSPLSGGAYNEQFF
TRBJ2-1	TRBV27	CASSLIAGPYNEQFF
TRBJ2-5	TRBV5-1	CASSLGGGSAETQYF
TRBJ2-7	TRBV20-1	CSASLKPREQYF
TRBJ2-1	TRBV20-1	CSAVNWGLTPNEQFF